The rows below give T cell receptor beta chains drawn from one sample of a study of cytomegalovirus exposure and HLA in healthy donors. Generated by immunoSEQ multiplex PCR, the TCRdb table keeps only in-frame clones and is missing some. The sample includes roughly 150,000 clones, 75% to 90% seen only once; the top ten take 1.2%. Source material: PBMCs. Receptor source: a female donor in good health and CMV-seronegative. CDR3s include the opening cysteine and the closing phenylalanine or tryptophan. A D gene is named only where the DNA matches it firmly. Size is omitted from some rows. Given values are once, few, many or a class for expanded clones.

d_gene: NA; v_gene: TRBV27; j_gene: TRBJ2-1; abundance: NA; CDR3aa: CASRGGPSYNEQFF; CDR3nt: TGTGCCAGCAGAGGCGGGCCCTCCTACAATGAGCAGTTCTTC
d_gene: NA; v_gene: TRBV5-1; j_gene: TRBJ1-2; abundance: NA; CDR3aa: CASSFSPDTNYGYTF; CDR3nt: TGCGCCAGCAGCTTTAGTCCCGACACGAACTATGGCTACACCTTC
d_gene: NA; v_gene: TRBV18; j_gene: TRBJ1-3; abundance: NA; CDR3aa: CASSPVRTEASGNTIYF; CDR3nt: TGTGCCAGCTCACCTGTGAGGACAGAAGCCTCTGGAAACACCATATATTTT
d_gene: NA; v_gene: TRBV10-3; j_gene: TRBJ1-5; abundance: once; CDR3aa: CAISAGKGQFQPQHF; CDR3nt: TGTGCCATCAGTGCAGGGAAGGGGCAGTTTCAGCCCCAGCATTTT
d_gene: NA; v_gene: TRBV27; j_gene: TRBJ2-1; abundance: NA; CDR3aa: CASSLWGPLNEQFF; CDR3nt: TGTGCCAGCAGTTTGTGGGGGCCCCTCAATGAGCAGTTCTTC
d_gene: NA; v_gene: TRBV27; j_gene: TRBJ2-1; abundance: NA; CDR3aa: CASSSTGGFYNEQFF; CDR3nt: TGTGCCAGCAGTTCCACGGGCGGGTTCTACAATGAGCAGTTCTTC
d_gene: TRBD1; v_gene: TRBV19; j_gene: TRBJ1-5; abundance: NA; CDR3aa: CASSMGQGRNSNQPQHF; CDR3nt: TGTGCCAGTAGTATGGGACAGGGACGAAATAGCAATCAGCCCCAGCATTTT
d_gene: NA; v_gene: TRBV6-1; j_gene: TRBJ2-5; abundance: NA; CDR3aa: CASSVLWETQYF; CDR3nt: TGTGCCAGCAGTGTTCTATGGGAGACCCAGTACTTC
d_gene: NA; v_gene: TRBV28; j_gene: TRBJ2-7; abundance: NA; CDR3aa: CASSLSWGGVYEQYF; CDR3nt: TGTGCCAGCAGTTTATCTTGGGGGGGCGTCTACGAGCAGTACTTC
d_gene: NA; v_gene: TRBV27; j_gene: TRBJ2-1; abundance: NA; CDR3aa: CASSLMGVNEQFF; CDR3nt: TGTGCCAGCAGTTTAATGGGCGTGAATGAGCAGTTCTTC
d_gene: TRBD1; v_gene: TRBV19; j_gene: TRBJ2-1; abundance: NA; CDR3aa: CATKGQGDYNEQFF; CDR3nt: TGTGCCACCAAAGGACAGGGGGATTACAATGAGCAGTTCTTC
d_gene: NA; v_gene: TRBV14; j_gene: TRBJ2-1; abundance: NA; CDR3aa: CASSQPKWAGSSYNEQFF; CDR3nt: TGTGCCAGCAGCCAACCTAAGTGGGCGGGGAGCTCCTACAATGAGCAGTTCTTC
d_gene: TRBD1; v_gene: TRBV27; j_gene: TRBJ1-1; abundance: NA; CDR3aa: CASSFGQVNTEAFF; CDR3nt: TGTGCCAGCAGTTTTGGACAGGTGAACACTGAAGCTTTCTTT
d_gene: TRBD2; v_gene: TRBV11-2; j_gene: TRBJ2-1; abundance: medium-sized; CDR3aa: CASSAGLANNEQFF; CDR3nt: TGTGCCAGCAGCGCCGGACTAGCGAACAATGAGCAGTTCTTC
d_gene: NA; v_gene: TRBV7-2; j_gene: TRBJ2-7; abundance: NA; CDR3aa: CASSLGRLYEQYF; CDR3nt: TGTGCCAGCAGCTTAGGGCGACTATACGAGCAGTACTTC
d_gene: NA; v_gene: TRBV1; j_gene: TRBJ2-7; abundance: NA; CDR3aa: CTSSWGTGAPLEQYF; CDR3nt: NA
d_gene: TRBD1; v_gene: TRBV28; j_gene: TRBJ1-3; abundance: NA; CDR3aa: CASRVTGASGNTIYF; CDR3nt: TGTGCCAGCAGGGTTACAGGGGCCTCTGGAAACACCATATATTTT
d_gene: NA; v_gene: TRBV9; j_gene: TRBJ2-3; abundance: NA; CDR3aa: CASSVGLAPQYF; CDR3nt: TGTGCCAGCAGCGTAGGTTTAGCGCCGCAGTATTTT
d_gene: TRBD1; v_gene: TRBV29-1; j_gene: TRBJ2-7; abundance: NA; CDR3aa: CSVERTGGYEQYF; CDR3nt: TGCAGCGTTGAGAGGACAGGGGGCTACGAGCAGTACTTC
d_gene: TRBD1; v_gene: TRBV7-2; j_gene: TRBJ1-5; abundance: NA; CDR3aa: CASRKTGGAINQPQHF; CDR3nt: TGTGCCAGCAGAAAAACAGGGGGCGCGATAAATCAGCCCCAGCATTTT
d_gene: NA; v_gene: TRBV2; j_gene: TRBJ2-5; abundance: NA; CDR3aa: CASILQETQYF; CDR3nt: TGTGCCAGCATCCTCCAAGAGACCCAGTACTTC
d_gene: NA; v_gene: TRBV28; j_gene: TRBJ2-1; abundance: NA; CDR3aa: CASSSPPTQEQFF; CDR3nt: TGTGCCAGCAGTTCCCCCCCGACCCAGGAACAGTTCTTC